The 16 T cell receptor beta chains listed next were all sequenced from one sample in a study of Ad26.COV2.S vaccination and SARS-CoV-2 variants. This sample's treatment: 15 to 20 received Ad26.COV2.S at low or high dose, single or two shots; about 5 received placebo; per-sample allocation not given. Vaccine and placebo recipients were sampled on day 63 after the first injection. Here immunoSEQ multiplex PCR was the method, and the copy in TCRdb shows in-frame clones only, minus some. The sample has more than 300,000 clones, around 84% seen once. The specimen was peripheral blood, collected in a trial of Ad26.COV2.S vaccine versus placebo. The receptors shown here come from a person aged 18-65 years who received the Ad26.COV2.S COVID-19 vaccine or a placebo.

CDR3 amino acids: CASSLVGYEQYF. In DNA form, the CDR3 reads TGTGCCAGCAGCTTGGTGGGCTACGAGCAGTACTTC. The chain has TRBV5-6 and TRBJ2-7; no reliable D call. The CDR3 spans 12 residues. Germline CDR1 and CDR2: SGHDT and YYEEEE. V lost 0 bases and J lost 3, with 4 bases in between.

This chain joins TRBV6-5 and TRBJ2-5; D is perhaps TRBD1 (6 bases). V lost 3 bases and J lost 1, with 9 bases in between. CDR1 MNHEY and CDR2 SVGAGI come from the germline V gene. The CDR3 has 14 amino acids. Here the CDR3 DNA reads TGTGCCAGCAGTTATGGACAGCTCCAAGAGACCCAGTACTTC. Its translation: CASSYGQLQETQYF.

CDR3 nucleotide sequence: TGTGCCAGCAGCCGGGACAGTGAGACCCAGTACTTC. Translation: CASSRDSETQYF. The chain has TRBV6-2 or TRBV6-3 and TRBJ2-5, with 7 bases fitting TRBD1. From germline, CDR1 is MNHEY and CDR2 SVGEGT. V lost 6 bases, J lost 5 bases, and 3 bases stayed unmatched. The length of the CDR3 is 12 residues.

This sequence joins TRBV21-1 and TRBJ2-3; the table's D gene call, TRBD1, was not cross checked with the DNA. TRBV21-1 corresponds to a pseudogene. The CDR3 totals 18 residues. CDR3 DNA sequence: TGTGCCAGCAGCAAAGCCCCAGACAGACCCTACTGCACAGATACGCAGTATTTT. This gives the protein CASSKAPDRPYCTDTQYF.

The chain uses TRBV4-2 and TRBJ2-7, with D perhaps TRBD1 (5 bases). The CDR3 has 15 amino acids. Trimming pared 0 bases from V and 3 bases from J, leaving 12 bases between. Germline V gene sequence: CDR1 LGHNA, CDR2 YNFKEQ. CDR3: CASSQEGREGYEQYF. The CDR3 DNA reads as TGTGCCAGCAGCCAAGAGGGCAGGGAAGGCTACGAGCAGTACTTC.

This chain links TRBV15 with TRBJ2-1; TRBD2 might be the D (6 bases). This CDR3 comprises 15 residues. Germline CDR1 LNHNV, CDR2 YYDKDF (reference sequence). V shed 5 bases and J shed 0 bases, with 11 bases lying between them. This CDR3 is CATSVRGDSYNEQFF. The CDR3 nucleotides read TGTGCCACCAGCGTACGCGGGGACTCCTACAATGAGCAGTTCTTC.

This rearrangement joins TRBV29-1 to TRBJ1-2, with 8 bases identical to TRBD1. V dropped 7 bases and J dropped 7; count of bases not matched to a gene: 8. The CDR3 is made up of 12 amino acids. Germline CDR1 is SQVTM and CDR2 is ANQGSEA. The CDR3 here is CSAGQGVGGYTF. Written as DNA, the CDR3 is TGCAGCGCTGGACAGGGCGTAGGTGGCTACACCTTC.

The J gene is TRBJ1-1, the V gene TRBV4-1, with D hard to call. Germline CDR1 and CDR2: MGHRA and YSYEKL. The CDR3 length is 16 residues. The V gene lost 1 base and the J gene lost 0 bases, with 12 bases spanning the gap. The CDR3 reads CASSQANQFLNTEAFF. The CDR3 DNA follows: TGCGCCAGCAGCCAAGCTAATCAGTTTTTGAACACTGAAGCTTTCTTT.

V gene TRBV15 combines with J gene TRBJ2-7; 8 positions match TRBD1. V lost 6 bases and J lost 1; bases outside the gene matches: 8. CDR1 is LNHNV, CDR2 YYDKDF, per germline (reference sequence). This CDR3 has 15 residues. CDR3 region: CATSRGQGISYEQYF. CDR3 DNA sequence: TGTGCCACCAGTCGTGGACAGGGCATATCCTACGAGCAGTACTTC.

Concerning this clone: Additional DNA sequences in this sample encode the identical CDR3. The chain recombines TRBV15 with TRBJ2-5; a weak D match, TRBD1 (6 bases). Germline CDR1 is LNHNV and CDR2 is YYDKDF (reference sequence). The CDR3 covers 13 residues. V was clipped by 0 bases and J by 4 bases, with 6 bases between them. The chain's CDR3 is CATSRDRGETQYF. DNA for the CDR3: TGTGCCACCAGCAGAGACAGGGGAGAGACCCAGTACTTC.

J is TRBJ2-5 and V is TRBV5-1; possible D gene TRBD1, 5 bases. From germline, CDR1 is SGHRS and CDR2 YFSETQ. There are 15 residues in the CDR3. V gave up 0 bases and J gave up 5 bases, with 14 bases separating them. The CDR3 DNA is TGCGCCAGCAGCTTGGCCTTCAGGGATAAGGAGACCCAGTACTTC. This sequence encodes CASSLAFRDKETQYF.

The chain uses TRBV5-4 and TRBJ1-2, with D perhaps matching TRBD1 (5 bases). From germline, CDR1 is SGHNT and CDR2 YYREEE (reference sequence). V was shortened by 0 bases and J by 8 bases, with 11 bases between the two germline ends. This CDR3 is 13 amino acids long. CDR3 amino acids: CASSLDQGAGYTF. Here the CDR3 DNA reads TGTGCCAGCAGCTTGGACCAGGGTGCCGGCTACACCTTC.

The V call is TRBV2, the J call TRBJ2-3, with D unresolved. The length of the CDR3 is 14 residues. CDR1 and CDR2 from the germline V gene are SNHLY and FYNNEI. V was cut by 7 bases and J by 1 base, with 12 bases left in between. The CDR3 sequence: CASIILARTDTQYF. CDR3 DNA: TGTGCCAGCATTATCCTGGCCCGCACAGATACGCAGTATTTT.

The rearrangement uses TRBV6-2 or TRBV6-3 and TRBJ1-2; D is undetermined. V was trimmed by 6 bases and J by 5 bases, leaving 10 bases between them. Germline CDR1 is MNHEY and CDR2 is SVGEGT. The CDR3 runs 12 residues. CDR3 loop: CASSPNLYGYTF. DNA of the CDR3: TGTGCCAGCAGCCCCAATCTATATGGCTACACCTTC.

The V gene is TRBV5-4, the J gene TRBJ2-3; TRBD2 aligns across 8 bases. Germline V lookup: CDR1 SGHNT, CDR2 YYREEE (reference sequence). V was clipped by 2 bases and J by 1 base; unmatched bases: 6. The CDR3 loop spans 16 amino acids. CDR3 nucleotides: TGTGCCAGCAGCTTTAGAGGTAGCGGGGGCACAGATACGCAGTATTTT. It yields the protein CASSFRGSGGTDTQYF.

This sequence joins TRBV30 and TRBJ2-7; D is tentatively TRBD1 or TRBD2 (5 bases each). Germline V gene data show CDR1 as GTSNPN and CDR2 as SVGIG (reference sequence). Trimming left V 2 bases short and J 5 bases short, with 13 bases between. CDR3 length: 13 amino acids. CDR3 protein: CAWSSRDPNEQYF. CDR3 coding DNA: TGTGCCTGGAGTTCCCGGGACCCCAACGAGCAGTACTTC.